This entry describes one TCR beta chain. Its cognate antigen is unknown. Attached unique molecular identifiers marked individual cDNA molecules. TCRdb used MiXCR to reprocess the 5' RACE reads, holding one entry per CDR3 protein. In the table there are about 80,000 distinct CDR3 sequences, less than 15% of which are singletons. The data are from a study of early T cells in non-severe SARS-CoV-2 infection. Study information: Sequenced bulk RNA came from whole blood that was unsorted, and chains were unpaired. Broader study findings: Matching against VDJdb likely underestimated virus-specific expansions, favoring anti-spike CD8.

This CDR3 comprises 15 residues. Germline trimming cut 3 bases from V and 10 bases from J; bases unmatched to any gene: 8. CDR1 and CDR2 (germline): MNHNS, SASEGT. This rearrangement joins TRBV6-1 to TRBJ1-6, with 8 bases aligning to TRBD1. The input for sequencing was whole blood, taken at baseline. This TCR was sampled from an adult who was a healthcare worker with PCR-confirmed SARS-CoV-2 infection or an uninfected control (not recorded which). The donor label of this sample is uncertain. CDR3 DNA sequence: TGTGCCAGCAGTGATCCCGGCAGGGGGCTATCACCCCTCCACTTT. This encodes CASSDPGRGLSPLHF.